This TCR beta chain was observed in a study of CD8 T cells in ankylosing spondylitis. V shed 6 bases and J shed 8 bases, with 10 bases lying between them. Germline V gene sequence: CDR1 SNHLY, CDR2 FYNNEI. CDR3 length: 12 residues. One entry per CDR3 protein, called by TCRdb with MiXCR from the 5' RACE reads. The sample includes about 160,000 distinct CDR3 sequences, under 45% of them seen just once. This rearrangement joins TRBV2 to TRBJ1-4, with D possibly being TRBD1 (5 bases). This TCR was sampled from a male donor with ankylosing spondylitis. The sequenced sample was synovial fluid, either unsorted or a sorted T cell fraction (not recorded which). The CDR3 DNA reads TGTGCCAGCAGAGGGGACCCAGAAAAACTGTTTTTT. Protein product: CASRGDPEKLFF.